This TCR beta chain came from a study of shared clonotypes between healthy human individuals. CDR1 and CDR2 from the germline V gene are GTSNPN and SVGIG (reference sequence). This CDR3 is built from 12 residues. V shed 4 bases and J shed 7 bases, with 10 bases lying between them. General study results and limits: Sharing of clonotypes among donors was expected to vary with sequencing depth.

Input per replicate PCR of unsorted PBMC was around 300 ng DNA, corresponding to some 30,000 T cell genomes. With ten immunoSEQ deep assay plates, unsorted PBMC DNA underwent sequencing. As originally analysed: Filtering differed, since immunoSEQ gave only junction sequences and no quality scores. This table comes from immunoSEQ multiplex PCR, and its TCRdb copy is limited to in-frame clones, with some not included. V, J and clone size are those of that table, while D and trimming were read from the DNA. The data hold roughly 480,000 clones, with less than 80% observed a single time. As regards this clone: Its cognate antigen is unknown.

This TCR came from a woman aged 40-49 years in good health. Some clones in this sample may be carry-over from other donors' samples. V and J are TRBV30 and TRBJ2-2; the D gene is possibly TRBD2 (6 bases). Source material: PBMCs. The CDR3 DNA sequence: TGTGCCTGGAATATCGGGGGCGGGGAGCTGTTTTTT. Protein product: CAWNIGGGELFF.